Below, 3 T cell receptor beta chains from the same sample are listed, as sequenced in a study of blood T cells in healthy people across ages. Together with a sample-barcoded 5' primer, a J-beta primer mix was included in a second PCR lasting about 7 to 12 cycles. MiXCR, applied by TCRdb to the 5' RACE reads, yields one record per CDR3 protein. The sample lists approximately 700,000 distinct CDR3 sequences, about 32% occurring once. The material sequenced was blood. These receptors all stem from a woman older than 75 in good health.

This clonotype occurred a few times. CDR3 in DNA: TGTGCCAGCAGCCAACAGGCCTCTGGGGCCAACGTCCTGACTTTC. Its translation is CASSQQASGANVLTF. The chain has TRBV3-1 and TRBJ2-6; no firm D call. This CDR3 spans 15 amino acids. The V end was cut by 2 bases, the J end by 0 bases, with 5 bases between. Looked up from germline, CDR1 is LGHDT and CDR2 is YNNKEL (reference sequence).

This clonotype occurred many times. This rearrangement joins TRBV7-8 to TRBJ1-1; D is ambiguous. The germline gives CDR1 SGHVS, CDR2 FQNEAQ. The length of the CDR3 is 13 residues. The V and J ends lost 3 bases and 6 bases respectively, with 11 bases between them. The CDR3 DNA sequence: TGTGCCAGCAGCTTGAGGACGGGTGCTGAAGCTTTCTTT. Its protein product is CASSLRTGAEAFF.

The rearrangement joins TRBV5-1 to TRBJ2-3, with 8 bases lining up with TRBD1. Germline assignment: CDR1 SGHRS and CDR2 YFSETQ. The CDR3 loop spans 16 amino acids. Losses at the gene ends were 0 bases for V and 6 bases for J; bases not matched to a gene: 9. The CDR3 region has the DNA TGCGCCAGCAGCTTGGGACAGGGGAGTATGTGGGATACGCAGTATTTT. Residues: CASSLGQGSMWDTQYF.